These 29 T cell receptor beta chains were all obtained from the same sample, sequenced in a study of cytomegalovirus exposure and HLA in healthy donors (TCRdb year 2017). The library was produced with the immunoSEQ multiplex PCR assay. As stored in TCRdb, this immuneACCESS dataset retains in-frame rearrangements with V and J assigned. A fraction of the clones does not appear; measured against another copy, unresolved V genes explain less than half of the discrepancy, and the remainder lacks a known reason. The sample table holds about 140,000 clones, of which roughly nine tenths were seen once. The ten biggest clones cover approximately 3% of the sample. The source material was PBMCs. Receptors were obtained from a man aged 18 to 30 in good health and CMV-seronegative.

This clone has a single count. The CDR3 bases are TGTGCCAGCTGCGGGGGATACTCCTACGAGCAGTACTTC. It is translated as CASCGGYSYEQYF. The rearrangement uses TRBV28 and TRBJ2-7, with 7 bases fitting TRBD2. The V segment lost 8 bases and the J segment 0 bases; nucleotides outside the gene matches: 4. The CDR3 has 13 amino acids. The germline V gene encodes CDR1 MDHEN and CDR2 SYDVKM.

This chain links TRBV13 with TRBJ2-1, with 12 bases matching TRBD2. In germline, CDR1 is PRHDT, CDR2 FYEKMQ (reference sequence). This CDR3 contains 17 residues. V dropped 2 bases and J dropped 7; count of bases not matched to a gene: 9. The CDR3 here is CASSLLGLTSGSNEQFF. As DNA, the CDR3 is TGTGCCAGCAGCTTATTGGGTCTGACTAGCGGGAGTAATGAGCAGTTCTTC.

The V gene is TRBV25-1, the J gene TRBJ1-2; 8 bases agree with TRBD1. V lost 1 base to trimming and J lost 6 bases; unmatched junction nucleotides: 4. There are 14 residues in the CDR3. The germline V gene encodes CDR1 MGHDK and CDR2 SYGVNS. The CDR3 reads CASSEWRTGNGYTF. Written as DNA, the CDR3 is TGTGCCAGCAGTGAATGGCGGACAGGGAATGGCTACACCTTC.

This chain connects TRBV11-2 to TRBJ2-2; 15 bases match TRBD2. The CDR3 length is 18 residues. Looked up from germline, CDR1 is SGHAT and CDR2 is FQNNGV. With 4 bases clipped from V and 0 bases from J, the junction kept 3 bases outside the gene matches. The CDR3, as DNA: TGTGCCAGCAGCTGGGGACTAGCGGGAGGTCCGAACACCGGGGAGCTGTTTTTT. Translated: CASSWGLAGGPNTGELFF. The full variable domain, in which reference TRBV11-2 and TRBJ2-2 provide the parts outside the CDR3, is EAGVAQSPRYKIIEKRQSVAFWCNPISGHATLYWYQQILGQGPKLLIQFQNNGVVDDSQLPKDRFSAERLKGVDSTLKIQPAKLEDSAVYLCASSWGLAGGPNTGELFFGEGSRLTVL.

The rearrangement uses TRBV6-5 and TRBJ2-1; the match to TRBD1 covers 9 bases. Germline V gives CDR1 MNHEY, CDR2 SVGAGI. With V trimmed by 6 bases and J by 6 bases, 6 bases remained unmatched. This CDR3 comprises 14 residues. The CDR3 DNA reads as TGTGCCAGCAGCCGGGACAGGGTTTTCAATGAGCAGTTCTTC. It codes for CASSRDRVFNEQFF.

The chain joins TRBV27 to TRBJ2-1, with D possibly TRBD1 on 6 matching bases. V was trimmed by 7 bases and J by 3 bases, leaving 13 bases between them. CDR1 and CDR2 from the germline V gene are MNHEY and SMNVEV (reference sequence). The CDR3 consists of 14 residues. CDR3 sequence reads: CASMIWGHYNEQFF. The CDR3, as DNA: TGTGCCAGCATGATTTGGGGACACTACAATGAGCAGTTCTTC.

The gene calls are TRBV28 and TRBJ2-3, with a tentative D call TRBD1 (6 bases). The CDR3 loop spans 14 amino acids. V was clipped by 2 bases and J by 5 bases, with 11 bases between them. Germline assignment: CDR1 MDHEN and CDR2 SYDVKM. CDR3 in DNA: TGTGCCAGCAGTTTAGGACAGAATAGAGATACGCAGTATTTT. Its translation: CASSLGQNRDTQYF. The full variable domain, with the rest looked up from reference TRBV28 and TRBJ2-3, is DVKVTQSSRYLVKRTGEKVFLECVQDMDHENMFWYRQDPGLGLRLIYFSYDVKMKEKGDIPEGYSVSREKKERFSLILESASTNQTSMYLCASSLGQNRDTQYFGPGTRLTVL.

This rearrangement joins TRBV2 to TRBJ2-4; D possibly corresponds to TRBD1 (5 bases). The CDR3 is 14 residues long. Per germline, CDR1 SNHLY and CDR2 FYNNEI. Trimming left V 10 bases short and J 3 bases short, with 16 bases between. As DNA, the CDR3 is TGTGCCACCACAGGTCTCAGAGGCAAAAACATTCAGTACTTC. Amino acids: CATTGLRGKNIQYF.

The CDR3, as DNA: TGTGCCAGCACTGACCCACAGGGCAGGAATTCACCCCTCCACTTT. This gives the protein CASTDPQGRNSPLHF. The rearrangement links TRBV6-1 to TRBJ1-6, with D possibly being TRBD1 (6 bases). Germline CDR1 is MNHNS and CDR2 is SASEGT. This CDR3 region has 15 residues. V dropped 7 bases and J dropped 7 bases, with 17 bases sitting between them.

The V call is TRBV6-6, the J call TRBJ1-1; weak D call: TRBD1 (6 bases). The CDR3 runs to 14 residues. CDR1 and CDR2 (germline): MNHNY, SVGAGI (reference sequence). V lost 6 bases and J 1 base, leaving 12 bases between the germline ends. Here the CDR3 reads CASSPRGGNTEAFF. The DNA of the CDR3 is TGTGCCAGCAGCCCAAGAGGGGGGAACACTGAAGCTTTCTTT.

The chain couples TRBV5-8 to TRBJ1-4; a possible D gene is TRBD1 (5 bases). The CDR3 is made up of 15 amino acids. With 2 bases removed from V and 7 bases from J, the gap between germline ends came to 15 bases. The V gene's germline CDR1 is SGHTS and CDR2 YDEGEE. CDR3: CASSLGGNGGEKLFF. The CDR3 bases are TGTGCCAGCAGCTTAGGAGGGAACGGGGGTGAAAAACTGTTTTTT.

The chain carries TRBV19 and TRBJ2-1; TRBD1 might be the D (5 bases). V lost 3 bases to trimming and J lost 5 bases, with 11 bases between them. In germline, CDR1 is LNHDA, CDR2 SQIVND (reference sequence). The CDR3 is made up of 14 amino acids. The CDR3 here is CASSIPRQNNEQFF. CDR3 bases: TGTGCCAGTAGTATCCCTCGACAGAACAATGAGCAGTTCTTC.

Here the CDR3 reads CASGDRDRGEKLFF. The CDR3 nucleotides read TGTGCCAGCGGGGACCGGGACAGGGGAGAAAAACTGTTTTTT. This rearrangement joins TRBV2 to TRBJ1-4, with TRBD1 matching over 10 bases. Germline CDR1 is SNHLY and CDR2 is FYNNEI. With V trimmed by 8 bases and J by 8 bases, 8 bases remained unmatched. The CDR3 sequence is 14 residues long.

The chain joins TRBV4-1 to TRBJ2-7; 10 positions agree with TRBD2. Germline V gene sequence: CDR1 MGHRA, CDR2 YSYEKL. V dropped 4 bases and J dropped 6; count of bases not matched to a gene: 12. This CDR3 is built from 16 residues. CDR3 protein: CASSPTAGTSVREQYF. Written as DNA, the CDR3 is TGCGCCAGCAGCCCCACGGCCGGGACTAGCGTACGCGAGCAGTACTTC.

This clone was seen a few times. The chain has TRBV10-1 and TRBJ2-2; TRBD2 is a possible D gene (5 bases). V gave up 2 bases and J gave up 0 bases, with 10 bases separating them. The length of the CDR3 is 16 residues. Germline CDR1 WNHNN, CDR2 SYGVQD (reference sequence). CDR3 coding DNA: TGCGCCAGCAGTGAGGAGGGCGGTTCGAACACCGGGGAGCTGTTTTTT. This codes for CASSEEGGSNTGELFF.

This sequence joins TRBV5-1 and TRBJ2-1; unclear D gene. The CDR3 contains 14 residues. Trimming removed 4 bases from V and 5 bases from J, with 13 bases in between. Germline V lookup: CDR1 SGHRS, CDR2 YFSETQ. The CDR3 here is CASSSPILNNEQFF. The CDR3 region has the DNA TGCGCCAGCAGCAGCCCCATACTAAACAATGAGCAGTTCTTC.

The rearrangement links TRBV11-2 to TRBJ2-3; 7 bases match TRBD2. V trimming: 5 bases; J trimming: 2 bases; junction bases outside the gene matches: 10. The CDR3 loop spans 16 amino acids. Germline CDR1 SGHAT, CDR2 FQNNGV. The DNA for the CDR3 is TGTGCCAGCAGCCGAGCTGGCGGGAGTACCACAGATACGCAGTATTTT. Amino acids: CASSRAGGSTTDTQYF.

This clone occurred once. The CDR3 loop reads CASSYSRRNTGELFF. CDR3 DNA: TGTGCCAGCAGTTACTCCCGGAGGAACACCGGGGAGCTGTTTTTT. The genes are TRBV6-5 and TRBJ2-2; D call uncertain. V was trimmed by 0 bases and J by 1 base, leaving 6 bases between them. This CDR3 comprises 15 residues. CDR1 MNHEY and CDR2 SVGAGI come from the germline V gene.

The chain joins TRBV27 to TRBJ2-1; the D is unclear. The germline V gene has CDR1 MNHEY and CDR2 SMNVEV (reference sequence). The CDR3 is made up of 16 amino acids. Deletions cut 8 bases from V and 7 bases from J, with 24 bases between. Here the CDR3 reads CASYGIRTVLRNEQFF. The DNA for the CDR3 is TGTGCCAGCTACGGAATTCGTACGGTACTGAGGAATGAGCAGTTCTTC.

This chain uses TRBV6-7 with TRBJ2-1; 13 positions match TRBD2. TRBV6-7 is marked as an open reading frame, function uncertain. The ends lost 10 bases at V and 0 bases at J; junction bases unmatched: 6. The CDR3 sequence is 16 residues long. CDR3 DNA sequence: TGTGCCAACCCCGGGACTAGCGGGGCCTCCTACAATGAGCAGTTCTTC. Protein product: CANPGTSGASYNEQFF.

The chain has TRBV2 and TRBJ1-6, with 11 bases that match TRBD1. The CDR3 runs 16 residues. Per germline, CDR1 SNHLY and CDR2 FYNNEI. V lost 6 bases, J lost 3 bases, and 4 bases stayed unmatched. In DNA form, the CDR3 reads TGTGCCAGCAGAGGACAGGGGGCTAACTATAATTCACCCCTCCACTTT. It yields the protein CASRGQGANYNSPLHF.

This chain uses TRBV27 with TRBJ2-5; perhaps TRBD2 as D (6 bases). Per germline, CDR1 MNHEY and CDR2 SMNVEV (reference sequence). The V end lost 6 bases, the J end lost 5 bases, and 13 bases lay between the germline ends. CDR3 size: 13 residues. The CDR3 is CASRSWEAETQYF. For the CDR3, the DNA is TGTGCCAGCAGATCGTGGGAGGCGGAGACCCAGTACTTC.

The gene calls are TRBV6-5 and TRBJ1-3; D uncertain. Germline CDR1 MNHEY, CDR2 SVGAGI. The CDR3 spans 14 residues. V lost 5 bases and J lost 0, with 8 bases in between. The CDR3 spells CASSLAYSGNTIYF. CDR3 sequence (DNA): TGTGCCAGCAGTCTGGCTTACTCTGGAAACACCATATATTTT.

This chain joins TRBV19 and TRBJ1-2; the D gene is possibly TRBD1 (5 bases). CDR1 and CDR2 from the germline V gene are LNHDA and SQIVND (reference sequence). The CDR3 spans 16 residues. V shed 0 bases and J shed 2 bases, with 13 bases lying between them. In nucleotides, the CDR3 is TGTGCCAGTAGTATAGAGGGGCAAAGCCTGAACTATGGCTACACCTTC. It specifies CASSIEGQSLNYGYTF.

V and J are TRBV15 and TRBJ1-2, with 9 bases matching TRBD1. The V segment lost 5 bases and the J segment 5 bases; nucleotides outside the gene matches: 3. Germline assignment: CDR1 LNHNV and CDR2 YYDKDF (reference sequence). This CDR3 region has 13 residues. In DNA, the CDR3 is TGTGCCACCAGCCCAGACAGGGGGTATGGCTACACCTTC. Its protein product is CATSPDRGYGYTF.

V gene TRBV2 combines with J gene TRBJ1-6; 8 bases agree with TRBD1. Germline V lookup: CDR1 SNHLY, CDR2 FYNNEI. The CDR3 sequence is 15 residues long. The V and J ends lost 3 bases and 9 bases, in that order; junction bases with no gene match: 7. The CDR3 DNA sequence: TGTGCCAGCAGTGATTCGCAGGGGGCAGGTTCACCCCTCCACTTT. Protein sequence: CASSDSQGAGSPLHF.

The chain links TRBV7-2 to TRBJ1-1; the D is unclear. Germline V gene sequence: CDR1 SGHTA, CDR2 FQGNSA. The V end was cut by 5 bases, the J end by 2 bases, with 18 bases between. The CDR3 contains 16 residues. CDR3 sequence (DNA): TGTGCCAGCAGCCCATGGGCGGGAGCGGGAAACACTGAAGCTTTCTTT. Its translation is CASSPWAGAGNTEAFF.

The V call is TRBV6-6, the J call TRBJ2-7; 12 nucleotides agree with TRBD1. After removal of 6 bases from V and 5 bases from J, the junction contained 11 bases not matched to a gene. The germline CDR1 and CDR2 sequences are MNHNY and SVGAGI (reference sequence). CDR3 size: 16 residues. The DNA for the CDR3 is TGTGCCAGCAGGCCAACCTCCGGGACAGGGGGCCACGAGCAGTACTTC. Translated: CASRPTSGTGGHEQYF.

The rearrangement joins TRBV9 to TRBJ2-3; D might be TRBD2 (5 bases). V lost 5 bases, J lost 5 bases, and 6 bases lay in between. Per the germline V gene, CDR1 is SGDLS and CDR2 is YYNGEE. The CDR3 sequence is 11 residues long. DNA of the CDR3: TGTGCCAGCAGACGGGGAGATACGCAGTATTTT. Its translation: CASRRGDTQYF.